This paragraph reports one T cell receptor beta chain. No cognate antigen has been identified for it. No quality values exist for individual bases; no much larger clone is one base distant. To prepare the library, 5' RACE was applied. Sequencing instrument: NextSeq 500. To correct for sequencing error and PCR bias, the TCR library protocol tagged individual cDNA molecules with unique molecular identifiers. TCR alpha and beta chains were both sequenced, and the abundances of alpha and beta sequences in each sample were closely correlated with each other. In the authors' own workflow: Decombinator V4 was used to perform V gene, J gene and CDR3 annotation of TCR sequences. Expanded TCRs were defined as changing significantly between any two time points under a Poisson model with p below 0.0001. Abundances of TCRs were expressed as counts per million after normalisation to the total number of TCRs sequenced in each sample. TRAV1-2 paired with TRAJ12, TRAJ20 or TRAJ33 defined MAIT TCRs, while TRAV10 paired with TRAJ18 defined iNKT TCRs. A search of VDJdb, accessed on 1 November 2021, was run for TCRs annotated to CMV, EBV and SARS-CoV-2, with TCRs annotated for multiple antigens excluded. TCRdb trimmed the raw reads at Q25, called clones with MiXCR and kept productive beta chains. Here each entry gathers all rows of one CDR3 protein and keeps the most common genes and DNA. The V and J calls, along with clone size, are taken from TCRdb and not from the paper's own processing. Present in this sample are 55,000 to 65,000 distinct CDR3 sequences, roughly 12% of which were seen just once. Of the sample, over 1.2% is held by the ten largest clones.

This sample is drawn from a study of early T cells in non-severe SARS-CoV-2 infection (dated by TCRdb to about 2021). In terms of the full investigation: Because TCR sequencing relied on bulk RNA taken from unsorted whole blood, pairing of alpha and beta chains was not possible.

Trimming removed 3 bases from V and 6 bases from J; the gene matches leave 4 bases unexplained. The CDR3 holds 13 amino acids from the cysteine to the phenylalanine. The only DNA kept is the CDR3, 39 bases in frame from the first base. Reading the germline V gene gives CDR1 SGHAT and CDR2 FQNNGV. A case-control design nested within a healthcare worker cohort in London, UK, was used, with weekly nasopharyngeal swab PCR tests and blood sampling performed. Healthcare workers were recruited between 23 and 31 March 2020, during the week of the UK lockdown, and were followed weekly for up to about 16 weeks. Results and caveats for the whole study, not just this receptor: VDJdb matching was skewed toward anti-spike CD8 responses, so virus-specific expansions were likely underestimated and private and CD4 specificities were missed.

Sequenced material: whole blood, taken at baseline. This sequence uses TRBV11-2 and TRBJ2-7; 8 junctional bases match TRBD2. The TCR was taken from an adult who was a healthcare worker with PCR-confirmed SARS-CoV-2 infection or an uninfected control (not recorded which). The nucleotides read TGTGCCAGCAGCTTCGGGACTAGACCCGAGCAGTACTTC. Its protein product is CASSFGTRPEQYF.